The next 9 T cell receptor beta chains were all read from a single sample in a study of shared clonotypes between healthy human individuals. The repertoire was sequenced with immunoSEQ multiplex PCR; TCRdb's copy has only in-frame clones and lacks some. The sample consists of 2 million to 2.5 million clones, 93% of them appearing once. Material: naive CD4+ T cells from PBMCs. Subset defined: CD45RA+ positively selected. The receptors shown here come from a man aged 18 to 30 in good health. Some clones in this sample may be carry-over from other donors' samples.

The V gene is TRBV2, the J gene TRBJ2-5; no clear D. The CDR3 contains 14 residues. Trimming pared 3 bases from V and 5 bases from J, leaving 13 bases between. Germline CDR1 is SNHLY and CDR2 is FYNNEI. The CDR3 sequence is CASSESPDWETQYF. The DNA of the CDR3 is TGTGCCAGCAGTGAGTCCCCCGACTGGGAGACCCAGTACTTC.

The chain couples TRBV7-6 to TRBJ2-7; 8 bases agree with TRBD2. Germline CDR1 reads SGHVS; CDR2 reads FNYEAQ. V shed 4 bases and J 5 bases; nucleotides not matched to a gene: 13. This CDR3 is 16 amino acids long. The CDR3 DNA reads TGTGCCAGCAGCTCAGAAGCGGGAGCCGAGTTTGACGAGCAGTACTTC. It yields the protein CASSSEAGAEFDEQYF.

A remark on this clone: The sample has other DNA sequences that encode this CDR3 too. The CDR3 DNA is TGTGCCAGCACAACCTCTGGGGCCAACGTCCTGACTTTC. The encoded protein is CASTTSGANVLTF. J is TRBJ2-6 and V is TRBV27; D gene unclear. The CDR3 totals 13 residues. V was clipped by 7 bases and J by 0 bases, with 4 bases between them. Looked up from germline, CDR1 is MNHEY and CDR2 is SMNVEV (reference sequence).

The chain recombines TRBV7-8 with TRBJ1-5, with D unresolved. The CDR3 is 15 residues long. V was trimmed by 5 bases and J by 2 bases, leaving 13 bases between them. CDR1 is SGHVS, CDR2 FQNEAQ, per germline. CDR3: CASSPRRAGNQPQHF. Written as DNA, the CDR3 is TGTGCCAGCAGCCCCCGGCGAGCGGGCAATCAGCCCCAGCATTTT.

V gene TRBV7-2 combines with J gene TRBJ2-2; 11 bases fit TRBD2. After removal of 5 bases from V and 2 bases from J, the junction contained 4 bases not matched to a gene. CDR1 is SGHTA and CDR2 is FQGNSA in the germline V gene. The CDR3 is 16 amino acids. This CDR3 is CASSPRLAGNTGELFF. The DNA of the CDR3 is TGTGCCAGCAGCCCCCGACTAGCGGGAAACACCGGGGAGCTGTTTTTT.

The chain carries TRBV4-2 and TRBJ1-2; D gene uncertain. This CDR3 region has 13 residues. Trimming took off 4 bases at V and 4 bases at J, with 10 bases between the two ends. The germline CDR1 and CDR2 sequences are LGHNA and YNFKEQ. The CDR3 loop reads CASSPGPGYGYTF. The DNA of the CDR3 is TGTGCCAGCAGCCCGGGTCCCGGCTATGGCTACACCTTC.

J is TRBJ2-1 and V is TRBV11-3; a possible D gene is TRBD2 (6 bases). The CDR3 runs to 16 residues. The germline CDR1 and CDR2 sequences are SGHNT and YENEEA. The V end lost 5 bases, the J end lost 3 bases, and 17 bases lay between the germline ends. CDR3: CASSPAGTPLYNEQFF. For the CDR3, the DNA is TGTGCCAGCAGCCCAGCGGGCACACCGCTCTACAATGAGCAGTTCTTC.

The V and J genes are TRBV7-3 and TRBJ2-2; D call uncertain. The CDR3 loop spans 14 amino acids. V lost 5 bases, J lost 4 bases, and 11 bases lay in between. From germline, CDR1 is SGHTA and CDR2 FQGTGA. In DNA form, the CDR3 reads TGTGCCAGCAGCCCTACCGGGTCCACCGGGGAGCTGTTTTTT. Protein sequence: CASSPTGSTGELFF.

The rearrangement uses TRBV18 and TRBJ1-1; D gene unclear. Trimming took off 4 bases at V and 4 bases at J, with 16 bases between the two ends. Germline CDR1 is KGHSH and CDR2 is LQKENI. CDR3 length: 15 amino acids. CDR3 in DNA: TGTGCCAGCTCACTGGTGGGAGCAGGTAGCACTGAAGCTTTCTTT. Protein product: CASSLVGAGSTEAFF.